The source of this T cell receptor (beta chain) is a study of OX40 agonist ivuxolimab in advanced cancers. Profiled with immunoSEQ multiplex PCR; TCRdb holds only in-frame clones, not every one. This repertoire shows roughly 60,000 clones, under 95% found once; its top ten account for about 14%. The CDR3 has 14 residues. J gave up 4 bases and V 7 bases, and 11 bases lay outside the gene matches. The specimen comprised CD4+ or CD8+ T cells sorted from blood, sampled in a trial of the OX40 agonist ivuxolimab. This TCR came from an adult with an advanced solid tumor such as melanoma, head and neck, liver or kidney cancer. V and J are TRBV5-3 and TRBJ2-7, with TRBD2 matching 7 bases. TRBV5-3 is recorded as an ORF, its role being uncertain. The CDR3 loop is CARYLAGDGYEQYF. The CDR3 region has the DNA TGTGCCAGATACCTGGCGGGAGACGGTTACGAGCAGTACTTC.